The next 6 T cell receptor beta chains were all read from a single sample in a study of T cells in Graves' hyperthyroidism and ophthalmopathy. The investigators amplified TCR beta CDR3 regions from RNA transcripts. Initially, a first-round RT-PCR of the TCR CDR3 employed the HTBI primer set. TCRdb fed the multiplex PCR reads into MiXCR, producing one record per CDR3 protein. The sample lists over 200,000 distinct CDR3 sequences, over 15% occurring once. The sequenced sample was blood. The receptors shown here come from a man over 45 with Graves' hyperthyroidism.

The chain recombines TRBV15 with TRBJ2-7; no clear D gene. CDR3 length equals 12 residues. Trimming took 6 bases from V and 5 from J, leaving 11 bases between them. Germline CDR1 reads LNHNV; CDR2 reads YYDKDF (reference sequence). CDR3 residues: CATSLGYNEQYF. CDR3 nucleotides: TGTGCCACCAGTCTCGGCTACAACGAGCAGTACTTC.

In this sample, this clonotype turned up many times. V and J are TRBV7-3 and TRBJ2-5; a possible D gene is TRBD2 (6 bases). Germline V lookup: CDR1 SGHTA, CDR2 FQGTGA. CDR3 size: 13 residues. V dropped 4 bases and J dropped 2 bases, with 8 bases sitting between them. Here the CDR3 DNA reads TGTGCCAGCAGCTCGGGACTTCAAGAGACCCAGTACTTC. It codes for CASSSGLQETQYF. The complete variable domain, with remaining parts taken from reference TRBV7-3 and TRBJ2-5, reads GAGVSQTPSNKVTEKGKYVELRCDPISGHTALYWYRQSLGQGPEFLIYFQGTGAADDSGLPNDRFFAVRPEGSVSTLKIQRTERGDSAVYLCASSSGLQETQYFGPGTRLLVL.

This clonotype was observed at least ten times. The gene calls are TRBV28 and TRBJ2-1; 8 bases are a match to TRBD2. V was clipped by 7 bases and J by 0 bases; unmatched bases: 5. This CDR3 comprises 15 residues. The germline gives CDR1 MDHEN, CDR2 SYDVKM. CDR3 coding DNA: TGTGCCAGCACGTTTGCGGGGGGCTCCTACAATGAGCAGTTCTTC. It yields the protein CASTFAGGSYNEQFF.

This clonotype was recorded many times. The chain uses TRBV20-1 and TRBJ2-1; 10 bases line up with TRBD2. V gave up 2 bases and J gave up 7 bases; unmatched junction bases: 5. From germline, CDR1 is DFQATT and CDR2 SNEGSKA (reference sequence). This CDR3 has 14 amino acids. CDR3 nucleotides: TGCAGTGCTAGAATCCTAGCGGGAGCGAATGAGCAGTTCTTC. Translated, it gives CSARILAGANEQFF.

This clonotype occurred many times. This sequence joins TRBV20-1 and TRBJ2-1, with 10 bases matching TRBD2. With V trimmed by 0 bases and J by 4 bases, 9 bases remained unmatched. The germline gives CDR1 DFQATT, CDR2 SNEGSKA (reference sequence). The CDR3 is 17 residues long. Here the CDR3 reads CSARDRGSGRWYNEQFF. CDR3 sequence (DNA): TGCAGTGCTAGAGATAGGGGTAGCGGGAGGTGGTACAATGAGCAGTTCTTC.

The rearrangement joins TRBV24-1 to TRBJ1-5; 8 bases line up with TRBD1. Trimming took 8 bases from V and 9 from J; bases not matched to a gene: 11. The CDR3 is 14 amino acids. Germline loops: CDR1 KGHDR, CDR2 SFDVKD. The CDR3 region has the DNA TGTGCCACCATGCCCCGGACAGGGTGGGGGCCCCAGCATTTT. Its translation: CATMPRTGWGPQHF.